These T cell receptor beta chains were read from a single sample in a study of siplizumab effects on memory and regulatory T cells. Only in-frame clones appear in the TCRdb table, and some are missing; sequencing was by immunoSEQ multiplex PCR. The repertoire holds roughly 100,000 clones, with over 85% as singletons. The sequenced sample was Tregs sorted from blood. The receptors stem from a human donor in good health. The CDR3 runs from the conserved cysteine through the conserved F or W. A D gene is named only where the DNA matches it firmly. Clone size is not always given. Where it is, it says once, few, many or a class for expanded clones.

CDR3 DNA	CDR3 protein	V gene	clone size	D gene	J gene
TGTGCCCACCCCCCGACTGGGATGGCCGGGGAGCTGTTTTTT	CAHPPTGMAGELFF	TRBV30	once	NA	TRBJ2-2
TGTGCCAGCATTTTCGGACACGTTAATTACGAGCAGTACTTC	CASIFGHVNYEQYF	TRBV2	once	NA	TRBJ2-7
TGTGCCACCAGCAGCACAGGAACGAACACCGGGGAGCTGTTTTTT	CATSSTGTNTGELFF	TRBV15	NA	NA	TRBJ2-2
TGCGCCAGCAGCCAAGACTTTAACGACTATGGCTACACCTTC	CASSQDFNDYGYTF	TRBV4-3	NA	NA	TRBJ1-2
TGCGCCAGCAGTGAGAACGTTGGCCAGGTCGACGAGCAGTACTTC	CASSENVGQVDEQYF	TRBV10-2	once	NA	TRBJ2-7
TGCGCCAGCAGTTATTCAGCGGGAGGGGACTACGAGCAGTACTTC	CASSYSAGGDYEQYF	TRBV5-1	NA	TRBD2	TRBJ2-7
TGTGCCATCAGTGATTGGGGGCAGGATGAAAAACTGTTTTTT	CAISDWGQDEKLFF	TRBV10-3	NA	NA	TRBJ1-4
TGTGCCAGCAGCAGAGGGCAGGACTACGAGCAGTACTTC	CASSRGQDYEQYF	TRBV9	NA	NA	TRBJ2-7
TGCGCCAGCAGCCAAGGGGTCCGGACGAACACTGAAGCTTTCTTT	CASSQGVRTNTEAFF	TRBV4-3	NA	NA	TRBJ1-1
TGCGCCAGCAGCCCCGGGACAGGGAACAATCAGCCCCAGCATTTT	CASSPGTGNNQPQHF	TRBV4-3	NA	TRBD1	TRBJ1-5
TGTGCCTGGAGACCGGGGATCGAGCTGTTTTTT	CAWRPGIELFF	TRBV30	NA	NA	TRBJ2-2
TGTGCCATCAGTGAGTCGGGGTGGGGAACCTACGAGCAGTACTTC	CAISESGWGTYEQYF	TRBV10-3	NA	NA	TRBJ2-7
TGTGCCAGTAGCAGGGGGACCGATTCCTACGAGCAGTACTTC	CASSRGTDSYEQYF	TRBV19	NA	TRBD1	TRBJ2-7
TGCGCCAGCAGCTATACGACAGGGGGCTACGCAGATACGCAGTATTTT	CASSYTTGGYADTQYF	TRBV5-1	NA	TRBD1	TRBJ2-3
TGTGCCAGTAGTGGTGCAGGTGTGGAGACCCAGTACTTC	CASSGAGVETQYF	TRBV19	NA	NA	TRBJ2-5
TGTGCCAGCAGCTTTAGCTACACCTTC	CASSFSYTF	TRBV5-8	NA	NA	TRBJ1-2
TGTGCCAGTTCCGGGGGGGTCTCTGGGGCCAACGTCCTGACTTTC	CASSGGVSGANVLTF	TRBV18	NA	TRBD2	TRBJ2-6
TGTGCCAGCAGTGCTTCCAGGAGGGACGGTCAAGCTTTCTTT	CASSASRRDGQAFF	TRBV2	NA	NA	TRBJ1-1
TGCGCCAGCAGCCAAGAGGACCGACTCTCCTACGAGCAGTACTTC	CASSQEDRLSYEQYF	TRBV4-1	NA	NA	TRBJ2-7
TGTGCCAGCAGCTTATCTCGTCCGGGAAATTCCTACAATGAGCAGTTCTTC	CASSLSRPGNSYNEQFF	TRBV7-3	NA	NA	TRBJ2-1
TGTGCCAGCAGCGCTTGGGGGTCCGGGAAATACAATGAGCAGTTCTTC	CASSAWGSGKYNEQFF	TRBV14	NA	NA	TRBJ2-1
TGTGCCATCAGTGACTGGGATAGCAATCAGCCCCAGCATTTT	CAISDWDSNQPQHF	TRBV10-3	NA	NA	TRBJ1-5
TGTGCCAGCAGACTCACAGGGGGCGTGGGTGGCTACACCTTC	CASRLTGGVGGYTF	TRBV7-9	NA	TRBD1	TRBJ1-2
TGCGCCAGCAGCCAAGTATTCAGTAGCACGCAGTATTTT	CASSQVFSSTQYF	TRBV4-1	NA	NA	TRBJ2-3
TGTGCCAGCAGCTTGGGCAGGGGGGCCCCTCAGCCCCAGCATTTT	CASSLGRGAPQPQHF	TRBV5-6	NA	TRBD1	TRBJ1-5